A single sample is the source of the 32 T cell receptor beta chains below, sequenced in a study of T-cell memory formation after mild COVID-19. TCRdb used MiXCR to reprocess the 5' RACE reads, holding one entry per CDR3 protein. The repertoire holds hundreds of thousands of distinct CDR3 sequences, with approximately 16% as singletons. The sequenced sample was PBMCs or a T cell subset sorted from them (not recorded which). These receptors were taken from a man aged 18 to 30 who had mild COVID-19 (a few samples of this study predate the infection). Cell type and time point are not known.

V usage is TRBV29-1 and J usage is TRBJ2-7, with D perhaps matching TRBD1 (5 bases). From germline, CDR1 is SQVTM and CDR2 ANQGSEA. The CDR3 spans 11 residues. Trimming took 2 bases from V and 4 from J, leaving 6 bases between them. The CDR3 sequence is CSVEQGYEQYF. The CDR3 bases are TGCAGCGTTGAACAGGGTTACGAGCAGTACTTC.

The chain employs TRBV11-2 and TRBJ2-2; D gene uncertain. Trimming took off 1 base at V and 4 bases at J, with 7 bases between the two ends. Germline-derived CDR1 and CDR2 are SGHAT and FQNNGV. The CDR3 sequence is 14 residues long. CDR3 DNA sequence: TGTGCCAGCAGCTTAGGGCAAACCACCGGGGAGCTGTTTTTT. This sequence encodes CASSLGQTTGELFF.

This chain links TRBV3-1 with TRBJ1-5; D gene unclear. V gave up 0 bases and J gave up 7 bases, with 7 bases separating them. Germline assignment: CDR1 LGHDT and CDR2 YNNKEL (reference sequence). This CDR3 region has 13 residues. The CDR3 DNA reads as TGTGCCAGCAGCCAAGAAAAGGGCCAGCCCCAGCATTTT. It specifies CASSQEKGQPQHF. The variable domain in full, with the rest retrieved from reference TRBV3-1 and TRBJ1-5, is DTAVSQTPKYLVTQMGNDKSIKCEQNLGHDTMYWYKQDSKKFLKIMFSYNNKELIINETVPNRFSPKSPDKAHLNLHINSLELGDSAVYFCASSQEKGQPQHFGDGTRLSIL.

This CDR3 reads CASSSNPAGAVYQETQYF. The CDR3 bases are TGTGCCAGTAGTTCTAATCCAGCGGGGGCCGTGTACCAAGAGACCCAGTACTTC. The chain is built from TRBV19 and TRBJ2-5, with 8 bases that match TRBD2. With 5 bases clipped from V and 0 bases from J, the junction kept 14 bases outside the gene matches. This CDR3 region has 18 residues. CDR1 and CDR2 (germline): LNHDA, SQIVND (reference sequence).

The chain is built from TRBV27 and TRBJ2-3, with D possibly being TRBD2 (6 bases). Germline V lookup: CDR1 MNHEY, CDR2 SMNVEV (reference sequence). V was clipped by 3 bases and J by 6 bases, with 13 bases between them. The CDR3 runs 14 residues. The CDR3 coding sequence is TGTGCCAGCAGTTTCCGGGCTAGCGACGATACGCAGTATTTT. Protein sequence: CASSFRASDDTQYF.

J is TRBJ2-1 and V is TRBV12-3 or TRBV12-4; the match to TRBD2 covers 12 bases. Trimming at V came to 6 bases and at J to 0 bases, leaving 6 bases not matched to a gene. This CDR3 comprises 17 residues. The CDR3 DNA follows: TGTGCCAGCAGCGGACTAGCGGGGCAGAGCTCCTACAATGAGCAGTTCTTC. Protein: CASSGLAGQSSYNEQFF.

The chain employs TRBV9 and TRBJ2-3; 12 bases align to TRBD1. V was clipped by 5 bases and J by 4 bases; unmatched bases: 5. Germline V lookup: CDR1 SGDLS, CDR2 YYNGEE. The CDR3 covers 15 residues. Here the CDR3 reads CASRPGQGASDTQYF. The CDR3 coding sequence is TGTGCCAGCAGACCGGGACAGGGGGCCTCAGATACGCAGTATTTT.

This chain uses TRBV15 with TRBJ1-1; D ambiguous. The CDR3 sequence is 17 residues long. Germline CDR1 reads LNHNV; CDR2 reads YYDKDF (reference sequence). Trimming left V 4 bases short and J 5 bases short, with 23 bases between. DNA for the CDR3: TGTGCCACCAGCACCTCGAAGGGCCCCTCTTTTGGTACTGAAGCTTTCTTT. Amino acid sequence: CATSTSKGPSFGTEAFF.

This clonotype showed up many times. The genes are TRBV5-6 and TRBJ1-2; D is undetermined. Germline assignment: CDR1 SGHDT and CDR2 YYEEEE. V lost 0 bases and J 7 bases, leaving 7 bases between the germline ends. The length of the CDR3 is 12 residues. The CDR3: CASSLESGGYTF. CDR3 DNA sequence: TGTGCCAGCAGCTTGGAGTCGGGTGGCTACACCTTC.

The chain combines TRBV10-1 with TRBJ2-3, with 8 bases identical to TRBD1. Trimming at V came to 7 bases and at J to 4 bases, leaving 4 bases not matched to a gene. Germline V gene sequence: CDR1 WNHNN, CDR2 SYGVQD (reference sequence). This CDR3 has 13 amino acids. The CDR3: CASKDREADTQYF. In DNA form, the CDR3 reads TGCGCCAGCAAGGACAGGGAGGCAGATACGCAGTATTTT.

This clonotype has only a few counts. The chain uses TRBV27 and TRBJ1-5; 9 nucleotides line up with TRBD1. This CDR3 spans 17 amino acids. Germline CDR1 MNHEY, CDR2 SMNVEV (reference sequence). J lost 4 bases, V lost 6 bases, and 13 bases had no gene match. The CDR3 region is CASSSKDSDRGNQPQHF. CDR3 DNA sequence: TGTGCCAGCAGCTCCAAGGACTCAGACAGGGGGAATCAGCCCCAGCATTTT.

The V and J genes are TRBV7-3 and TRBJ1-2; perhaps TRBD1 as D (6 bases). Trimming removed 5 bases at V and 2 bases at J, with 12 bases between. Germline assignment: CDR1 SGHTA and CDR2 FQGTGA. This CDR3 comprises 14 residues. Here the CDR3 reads CASSIGGQNYGYTF. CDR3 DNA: TGTGCCAGCAGCATAGGAGGACAGAACTATGGCTACACCTTC. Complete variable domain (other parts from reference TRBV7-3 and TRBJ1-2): GAGVSQTPSNKVTEKGKYVELRCDPISGHTALYWYRQSLGQGPEFLIYFQGTGAADDSGLPNDRFFAVRPEGSVSTLKIQRTERGDSAVYLCASSIGGQNYGYTFGSGTRLTVV.

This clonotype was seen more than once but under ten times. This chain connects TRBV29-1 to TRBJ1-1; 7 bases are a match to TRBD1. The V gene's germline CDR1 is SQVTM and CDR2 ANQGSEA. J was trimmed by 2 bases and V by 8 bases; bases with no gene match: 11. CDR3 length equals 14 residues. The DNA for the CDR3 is TGCAGCACCCAGGGGGACCAACTAAACACTGAAGCTTTCTTT. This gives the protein CSTQGDQLNTEAFF.

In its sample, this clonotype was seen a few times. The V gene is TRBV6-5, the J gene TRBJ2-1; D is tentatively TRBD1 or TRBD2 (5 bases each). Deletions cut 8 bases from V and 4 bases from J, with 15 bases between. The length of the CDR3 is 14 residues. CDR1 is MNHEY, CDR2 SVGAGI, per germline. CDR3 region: CASSPRGQYNEQFF. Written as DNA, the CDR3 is TGTGCCAGCTCCCCCCGGGGCCAGTACAATGAGCAGTTCTTC.

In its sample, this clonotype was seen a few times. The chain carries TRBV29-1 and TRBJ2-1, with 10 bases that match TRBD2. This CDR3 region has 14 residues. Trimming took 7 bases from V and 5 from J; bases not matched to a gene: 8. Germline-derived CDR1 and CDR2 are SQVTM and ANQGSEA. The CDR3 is CSGGQTSGNNEQFF. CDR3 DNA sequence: TGCAGCGGGGGGCAAACTAGCGGGAACAATGAGCAGTTCTTC.

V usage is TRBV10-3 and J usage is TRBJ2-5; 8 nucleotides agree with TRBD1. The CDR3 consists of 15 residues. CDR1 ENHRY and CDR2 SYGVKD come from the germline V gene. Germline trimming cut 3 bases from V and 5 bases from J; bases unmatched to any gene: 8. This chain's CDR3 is CAISDYQGARETQYF. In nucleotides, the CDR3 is TGTGCCATCAGTGACTACCAGGGGGCAAGGGAGACCCAGTACTTC.

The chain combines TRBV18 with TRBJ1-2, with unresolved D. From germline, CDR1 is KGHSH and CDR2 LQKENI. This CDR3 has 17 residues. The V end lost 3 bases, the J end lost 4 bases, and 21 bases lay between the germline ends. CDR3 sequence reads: CASSPVVTAWGGYGYTF. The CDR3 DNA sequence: TGTGCCAGCTCACCGGTAGTAACGGCCTGGGGTGGCTATGGCTACACCTTC.

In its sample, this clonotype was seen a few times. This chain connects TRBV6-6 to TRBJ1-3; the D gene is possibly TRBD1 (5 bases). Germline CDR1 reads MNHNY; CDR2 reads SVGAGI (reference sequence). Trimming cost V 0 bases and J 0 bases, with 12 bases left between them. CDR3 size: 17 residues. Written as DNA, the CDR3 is TGTGCCAGCAGTTACTCGCAGGGCACTCTCTCTGGAAACACCATATATTTT. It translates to CASSYSQGTLSGNTIYF.

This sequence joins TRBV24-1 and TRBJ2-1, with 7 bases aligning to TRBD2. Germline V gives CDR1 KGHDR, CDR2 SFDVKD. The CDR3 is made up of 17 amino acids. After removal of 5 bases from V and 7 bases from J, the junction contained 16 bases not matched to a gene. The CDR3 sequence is CATSGHPGLPWGNEQFF. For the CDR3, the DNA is TGTGCCACCAGTGGCCATCCGGGACTACCCTGGGGGAATGAGCAGTTCTTC.

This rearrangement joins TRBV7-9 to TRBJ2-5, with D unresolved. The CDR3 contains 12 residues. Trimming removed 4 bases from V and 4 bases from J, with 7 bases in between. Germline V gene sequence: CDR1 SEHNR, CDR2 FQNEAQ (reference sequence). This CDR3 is CASSSGVETQYF. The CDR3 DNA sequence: TGTGCCAGCAGCTCGGGCGTAGAGACCCAGTACTTC. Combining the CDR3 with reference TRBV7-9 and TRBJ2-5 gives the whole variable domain DTGVSQNPRHKITKRGQNVTFRCDPISEHNRLYWYRQTLGQGPEFLTYFQNEAQLEKSRLLSDRFSAERPKGSFSTLEIQRTEQGDSAMYLCASSSGVETQYFGPGTRLLVL.

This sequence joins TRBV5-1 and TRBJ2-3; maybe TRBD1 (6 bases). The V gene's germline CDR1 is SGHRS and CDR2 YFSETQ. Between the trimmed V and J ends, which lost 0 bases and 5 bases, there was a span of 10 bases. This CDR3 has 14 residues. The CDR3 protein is CASSLAGEGDTQYF. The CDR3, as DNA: TGCGCCAGCAGCTTGGCAGGGGAAGGAGATACGCAGTATTTT.

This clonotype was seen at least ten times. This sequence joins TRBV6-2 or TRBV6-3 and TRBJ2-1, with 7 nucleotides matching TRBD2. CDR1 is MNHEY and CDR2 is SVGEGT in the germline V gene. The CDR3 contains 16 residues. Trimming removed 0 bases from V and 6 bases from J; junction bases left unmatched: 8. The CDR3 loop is CASSYSLTSWPNEQFF. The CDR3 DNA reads TGTGCCAGCAGTTACTCCTTGACTAGCTGGCCCAATGAGCAGTTCTTC.

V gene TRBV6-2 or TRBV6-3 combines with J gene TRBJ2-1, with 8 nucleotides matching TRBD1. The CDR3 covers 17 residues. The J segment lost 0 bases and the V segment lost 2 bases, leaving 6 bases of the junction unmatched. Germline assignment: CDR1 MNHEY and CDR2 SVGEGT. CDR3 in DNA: TGTGCCAGCAGTTACCGGACAGGGAGAAACTCCTACAATGAGCAGTTCTTC. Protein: CASSYRTGRNSYNEQFF.

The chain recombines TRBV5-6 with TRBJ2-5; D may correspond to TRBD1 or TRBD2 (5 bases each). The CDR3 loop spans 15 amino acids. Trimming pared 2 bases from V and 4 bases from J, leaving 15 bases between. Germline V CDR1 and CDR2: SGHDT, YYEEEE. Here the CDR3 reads CASSLSKGTGETQYF. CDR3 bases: TGTGCCAGCAGCTTATCAAAGGGGACGGGAGAGACCCAGTACTTC.

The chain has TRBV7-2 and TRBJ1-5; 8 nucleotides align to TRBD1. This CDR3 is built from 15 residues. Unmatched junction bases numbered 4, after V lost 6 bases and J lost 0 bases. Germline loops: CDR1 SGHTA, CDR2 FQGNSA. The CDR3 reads CASRAGTGSNQPQHF. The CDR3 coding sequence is TGTGCCAGCAGAGCTGGGACAGGTAGCAATCAGCCCCAGCATTTT.

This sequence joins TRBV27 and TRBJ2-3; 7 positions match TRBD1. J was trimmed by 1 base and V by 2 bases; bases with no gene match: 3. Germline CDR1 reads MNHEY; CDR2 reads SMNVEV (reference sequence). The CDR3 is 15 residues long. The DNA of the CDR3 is TGTGCCAGCAGTTTAAGGGGGCATGGCACAGATACGCAGTATTTT. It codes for CASSLRGHGTDTQYF.

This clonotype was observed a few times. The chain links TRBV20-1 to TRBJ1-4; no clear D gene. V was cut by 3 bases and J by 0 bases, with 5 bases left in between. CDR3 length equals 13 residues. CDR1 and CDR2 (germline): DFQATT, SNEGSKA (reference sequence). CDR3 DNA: TGCAGTGCTAGGAATGCAACTAATGAAAAACTGTTTTTT. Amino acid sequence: CSARNATNEKLFF.

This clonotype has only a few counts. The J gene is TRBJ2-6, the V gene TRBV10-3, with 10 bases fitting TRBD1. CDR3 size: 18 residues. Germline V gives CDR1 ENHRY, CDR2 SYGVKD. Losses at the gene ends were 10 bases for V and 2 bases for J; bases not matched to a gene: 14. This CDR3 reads CATRPGTGEVTGANVLTF. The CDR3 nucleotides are TGTGCCACCCGTCCCGGGACAGGGGAAGTCACTGGGGCCAACGTCCTGACTTTC.

CDR3 DNA sequence: TGCGCCAGTCGAACACTGTACATAACCTACGAGCAGTACTTC. This codes for CASRTLYITYEQYF. The chain employs TRBV23-1 and TRBJ2-7; D call uncertain. TRBV23-1 is recorded as an ORF, its role being uncertain. Deletions cut 9 bases from V and 2 bases from J, with 17 bases between. The CDR3 is 14 amino acids.

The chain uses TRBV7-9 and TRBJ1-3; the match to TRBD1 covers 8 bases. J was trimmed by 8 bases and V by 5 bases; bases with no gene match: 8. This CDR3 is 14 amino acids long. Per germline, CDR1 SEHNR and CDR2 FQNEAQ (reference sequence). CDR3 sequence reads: CASSAFRGRHTIYF. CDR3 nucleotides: TGTGCCAGCAGCGCATTCAGGGGGCGCCACACCATATATTTT.

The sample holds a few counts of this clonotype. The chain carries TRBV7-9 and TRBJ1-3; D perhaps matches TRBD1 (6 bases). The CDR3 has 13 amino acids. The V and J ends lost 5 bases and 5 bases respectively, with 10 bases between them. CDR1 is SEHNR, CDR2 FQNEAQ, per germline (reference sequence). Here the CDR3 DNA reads TGTGCCAGCAGCCCAGGGACACGAAACACCATATATTTT. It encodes CASSPGTRNTIYF.

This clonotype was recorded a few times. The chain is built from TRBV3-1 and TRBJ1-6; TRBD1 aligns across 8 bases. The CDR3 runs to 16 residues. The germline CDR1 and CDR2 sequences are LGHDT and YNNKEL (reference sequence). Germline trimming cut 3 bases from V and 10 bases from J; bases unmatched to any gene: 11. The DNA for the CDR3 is TGTGCCAGCAGCCACACCTGGGACAGGAGAGGGTCACCCCTCCACTTT. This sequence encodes CASSHTWDRRGSPLHF.